This TCR beta chain was retrieved from a study of CD8 T cells in ankylosing spondylitis. V was trimmed by 5 bases and J by 2 bases, leaving 13 bases between them. Germline V gene data show CDR1 as MNHNS and CDR2 as SASEGT. The CDR3 length is 14 residues. Each TCR beta library was made by quantitative 5'-RACE that incorporated molecular barcodes. Each CDR3 protein gets one entry after TCRdb re-called the 5' RACE reads with MiXCR. The sample holds approximately 140,000 distinct CDR3 sequences, approximately 44% seen once. Comment on this clonotype: Antigen specificity is unknown.

General study findings and limits: Past research had described some motif variants in reactive arthritis synovial fluid and blood. Disease-associated clones were CD8+ and fairly uncommon in peripheral blood. Typical of ankylosing spondylitis blood, it appeared, was a TCR beta motif of seven to nine highly homologous variants.

This clonotype originated in a male donor with ankylosing spondylitis. This chain connects TRBV6-1 to TRBJ2-7, with a tentative D call TRBD2 (6 bases). Input material: synovial fluid, either unsorted or a sorted T cell fraction (not recorded which). As DNA, the CDR3 is TGTGCCAGCAGTCCACTAGGCGGGACCTACGAGCAGTACTTC. This gives the protein CASSPLGGTYEQYF.